The TCR beta chain described here comes from a study of Graves' ophthalmopathy and Graves' hyperthyroidism. TCR beta CDR3 regions were amplified from RNA transcripts. In the first round, RT-PCR was carried out with HTBI primers, and a multiplex PCR formed the second round. TCRdb independently ran MiXCR on the multiplex PCR reads; one entry per CDR3 protein. The table has 580,000 or so distinct CDR3 sequences, 35% to 45% seen once; the top ten hold about 4%. J lost 2 bases, V lost 8 bases, and 2 bases had no gene match. This CDR3 is 14 amino acids long. Germline values: CDR1 WSHSY, CDR2 SAAADI. This chain uses TRBV10-2 with TRBJ2-1; 11 bases map to TRBD2. Material: peripheral blood or thyroid tissue (not recorded which). The source is an adult man with Graves' hyperthyroidism. For the CDR3, the DNA is TGCGCCAGCGGGACTAGCGGTCCCTACAATGAGCAGTTCTTC. It encodes CASGTSGPYNEQFF.